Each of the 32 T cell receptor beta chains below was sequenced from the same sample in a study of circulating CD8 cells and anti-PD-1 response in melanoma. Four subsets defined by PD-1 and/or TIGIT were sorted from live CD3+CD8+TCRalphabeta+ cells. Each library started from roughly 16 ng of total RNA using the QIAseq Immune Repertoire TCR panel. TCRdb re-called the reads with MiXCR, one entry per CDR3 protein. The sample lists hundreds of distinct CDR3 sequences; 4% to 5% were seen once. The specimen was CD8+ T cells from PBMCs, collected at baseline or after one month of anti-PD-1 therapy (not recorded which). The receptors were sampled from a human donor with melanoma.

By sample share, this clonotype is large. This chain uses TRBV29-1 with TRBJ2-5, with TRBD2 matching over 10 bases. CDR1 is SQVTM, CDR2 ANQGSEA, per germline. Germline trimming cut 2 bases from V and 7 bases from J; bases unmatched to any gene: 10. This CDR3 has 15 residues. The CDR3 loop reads CSVEFPSGGLRTQYF. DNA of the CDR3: TGCAGCGTTGAATTCCCTAGCGGGGGCCTCCGGACCCAGTACTTC.

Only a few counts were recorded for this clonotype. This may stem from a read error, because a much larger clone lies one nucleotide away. The CDR3 region has the DNA TGTGCCAGCAGGGGACCCTCCTACAGTGAGCAGTTCTTC. Translating it yields CASRGPSYSEQFF. The chain couples TRBV27 to TRBJ2-1; either TRBD1 or TRBD2 may fit D (5 bases each). Germline V gene data show CDR1 as MNHEY and CDR2 as SMNVEV (reference sequence). The CDR3 runs to 13 residues.

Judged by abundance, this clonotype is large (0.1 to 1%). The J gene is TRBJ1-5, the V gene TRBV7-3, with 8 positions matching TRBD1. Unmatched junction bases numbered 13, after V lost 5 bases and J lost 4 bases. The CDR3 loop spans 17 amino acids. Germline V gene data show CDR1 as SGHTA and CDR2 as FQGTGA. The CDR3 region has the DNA TGTGCCAGCAGCCCGCGAGCCCGGACAGGGAAAAATCAGCCCCAGCATTTT. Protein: CASSPRARTGKNQPQHF.

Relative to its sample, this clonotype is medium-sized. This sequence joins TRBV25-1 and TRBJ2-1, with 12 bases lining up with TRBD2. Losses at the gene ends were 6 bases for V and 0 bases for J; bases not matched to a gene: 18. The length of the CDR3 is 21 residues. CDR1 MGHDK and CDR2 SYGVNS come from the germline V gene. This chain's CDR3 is CASSLDPGLAGPSSSYNEQFF. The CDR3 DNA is TGTGCCAGCAGCCTAGACCCGGGACTAGCGGGTCCATCGAGCTCCTACAATGAGCAGTTCTTC.

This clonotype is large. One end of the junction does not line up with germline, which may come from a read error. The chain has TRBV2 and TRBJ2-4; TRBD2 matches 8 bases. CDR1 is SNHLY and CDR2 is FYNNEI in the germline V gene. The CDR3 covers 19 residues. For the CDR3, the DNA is TGTCCCAGCAGTCAATGGAGAAGCGGGAGAGTCCTAGCCAAAAACATTCAGTACTTC. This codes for CPSSQWRSGRVLAKNIQYF.

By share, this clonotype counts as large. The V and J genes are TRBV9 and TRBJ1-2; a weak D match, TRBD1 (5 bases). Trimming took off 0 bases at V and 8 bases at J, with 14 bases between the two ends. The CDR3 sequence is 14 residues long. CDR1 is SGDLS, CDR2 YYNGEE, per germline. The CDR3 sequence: CASSVGYRGDGYTF. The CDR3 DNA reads TGTGCCAGCAGCGTAGGTTATAGGGGAGACGGCTACACCTTC.

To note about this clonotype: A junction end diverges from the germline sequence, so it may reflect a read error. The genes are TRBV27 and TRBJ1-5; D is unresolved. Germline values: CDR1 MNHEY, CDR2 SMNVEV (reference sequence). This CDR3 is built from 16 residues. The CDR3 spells CANSLLAANGNQPQHF. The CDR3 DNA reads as TGTGCCAACAGTTTATTGGCGGCTAATGGCAATCAGCCCCAGCATTTT.

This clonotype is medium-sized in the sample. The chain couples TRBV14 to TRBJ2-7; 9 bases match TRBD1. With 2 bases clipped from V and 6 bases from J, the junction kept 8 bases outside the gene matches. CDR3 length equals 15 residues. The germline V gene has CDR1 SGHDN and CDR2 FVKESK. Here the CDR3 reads CASSQPRDRVAEQYF. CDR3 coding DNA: TGTGCCAGCAGCCAACCCCGGGACAGGGTGGCCGAGCAGTACTTC. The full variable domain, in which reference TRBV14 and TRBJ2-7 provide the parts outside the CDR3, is EAGVTQFPSHSVIEKGQTVTLRCDPISGHDNLYWYRRVMGKEIKFLLHFVKESKQDESGMPNNRFLAERTGGTYSTLKVQPAELEDSGVYFCASSQPRDRVAEQYFGPGTRLTVT.

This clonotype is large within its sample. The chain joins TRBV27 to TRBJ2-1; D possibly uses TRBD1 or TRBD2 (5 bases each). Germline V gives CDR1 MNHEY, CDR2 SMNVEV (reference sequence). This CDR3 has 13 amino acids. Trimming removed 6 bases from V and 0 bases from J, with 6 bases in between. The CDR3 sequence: CASRGPSYNEQFF. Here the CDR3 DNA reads TGTGCCAGCAGGGGACCCTCCTACAATGAGCAGTTCTTC.

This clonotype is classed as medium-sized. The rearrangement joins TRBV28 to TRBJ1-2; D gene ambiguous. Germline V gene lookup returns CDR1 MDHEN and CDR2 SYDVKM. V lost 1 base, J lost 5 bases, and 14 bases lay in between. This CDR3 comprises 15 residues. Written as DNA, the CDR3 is TGTGCCAGCAGTTTATCAAGCTGGGGAACTTATGGCTACACCTTC. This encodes CASSLSSWGTYGYTF.

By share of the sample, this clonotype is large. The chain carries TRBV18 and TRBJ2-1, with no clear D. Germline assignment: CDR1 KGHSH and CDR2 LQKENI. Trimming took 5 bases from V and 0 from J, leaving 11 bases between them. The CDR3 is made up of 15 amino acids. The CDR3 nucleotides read TGTGCCAGCTCAAAAGCAGGATACTCCTACAATGAGCAGTTCTTC. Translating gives CASSKAGYSYNEQFF.

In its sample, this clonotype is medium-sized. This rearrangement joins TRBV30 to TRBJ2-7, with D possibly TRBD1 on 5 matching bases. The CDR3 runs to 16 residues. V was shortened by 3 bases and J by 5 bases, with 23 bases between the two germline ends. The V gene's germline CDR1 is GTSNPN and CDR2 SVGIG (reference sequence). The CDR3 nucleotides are TGTGCCTGGAGCCTTATCCAGGGCAGGGCCATGGACGAGCAGTACTTC. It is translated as CAWSLIQGRAMDEQYF.

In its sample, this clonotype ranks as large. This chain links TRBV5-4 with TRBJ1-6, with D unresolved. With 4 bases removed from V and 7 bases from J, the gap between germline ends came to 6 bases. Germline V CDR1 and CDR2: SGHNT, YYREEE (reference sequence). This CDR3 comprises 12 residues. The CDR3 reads CASSVENSPLHF. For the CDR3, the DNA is TGTGCCAGCAGCGTTGAAAATTCACCCCTCCACTTT.

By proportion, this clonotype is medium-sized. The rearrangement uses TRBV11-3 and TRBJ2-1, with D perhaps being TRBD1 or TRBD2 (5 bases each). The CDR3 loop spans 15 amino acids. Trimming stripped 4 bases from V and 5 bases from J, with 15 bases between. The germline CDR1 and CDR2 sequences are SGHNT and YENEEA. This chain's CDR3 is CASSSRDGANNEQFF. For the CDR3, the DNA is TGTGCCAGCAGCTCCCGGGACGGTGCTAACAATGAGCAGTTCTTC.

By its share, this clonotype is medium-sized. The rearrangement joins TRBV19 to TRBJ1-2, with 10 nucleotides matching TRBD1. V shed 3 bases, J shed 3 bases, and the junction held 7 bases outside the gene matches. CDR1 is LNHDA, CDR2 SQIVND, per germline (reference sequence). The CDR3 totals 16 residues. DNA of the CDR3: TGTGCCAGTAGTATGGTGGGGACAGGGGACTACTATGGCTACACCTTC. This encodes CASSMVGTGDYYGYTF.

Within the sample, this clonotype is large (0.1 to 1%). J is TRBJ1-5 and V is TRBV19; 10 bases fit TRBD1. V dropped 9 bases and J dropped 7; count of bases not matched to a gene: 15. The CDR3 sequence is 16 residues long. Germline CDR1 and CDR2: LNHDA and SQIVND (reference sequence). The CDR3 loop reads CASDYWGTGAGQPQHF. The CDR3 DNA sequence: TGTGCCAGCGACTACTGGGGGACAGGGGCAGGGCAGCCCCAGCATTTT.

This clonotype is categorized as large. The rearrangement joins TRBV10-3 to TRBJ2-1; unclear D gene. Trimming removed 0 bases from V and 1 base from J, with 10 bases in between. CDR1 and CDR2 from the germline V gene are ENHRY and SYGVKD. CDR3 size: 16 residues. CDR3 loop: CAISESTQNSYNEQFF. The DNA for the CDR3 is TGTGCCATCAGTGAGTCGACGCAGAATTCCTACAATGAGCAGTTCTTC.

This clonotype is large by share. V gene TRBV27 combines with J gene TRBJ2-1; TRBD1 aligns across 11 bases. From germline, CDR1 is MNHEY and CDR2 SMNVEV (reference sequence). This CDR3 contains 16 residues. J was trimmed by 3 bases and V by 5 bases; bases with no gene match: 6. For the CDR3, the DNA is TGTGCCAGCAGTCCGGGGGACAGGGGGTACTACAATGAGCAGTTCTTC. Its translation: CASSPGDRGYYNEQFF.

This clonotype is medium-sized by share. The CDR3 nucleotides are TGTGCCAGCAGCTTGTTCACTGAAGCTTTCTTT. Encoded protein: CASSLFTEAFF. The V gene is TRBV5-6, the J gene TRBJ1-1; D unclear. Germline V gene lookup returns CDR1 SGHDT and CDR2 YYEEEE. The CDR3 has 11 amino acids. V lost 1 base and J lost 4, with 2 bases in between.

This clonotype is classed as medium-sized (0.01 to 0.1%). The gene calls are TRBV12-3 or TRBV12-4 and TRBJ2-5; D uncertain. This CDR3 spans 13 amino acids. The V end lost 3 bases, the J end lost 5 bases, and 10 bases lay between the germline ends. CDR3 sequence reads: CASSLPEGETQYF. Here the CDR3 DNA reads TGTGCCAGCAGTTTGCCCGAAGGGGAGACCCAGTACTTC.

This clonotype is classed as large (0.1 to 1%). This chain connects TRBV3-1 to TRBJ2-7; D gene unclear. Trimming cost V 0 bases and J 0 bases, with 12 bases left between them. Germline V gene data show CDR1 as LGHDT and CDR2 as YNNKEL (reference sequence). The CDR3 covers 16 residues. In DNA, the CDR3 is TGTGCCAGCAGCCAAGACCCGGGTGCTTCCTCCTACGAGCAGTACTTC. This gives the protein CASSQDPGASSYEQYF.

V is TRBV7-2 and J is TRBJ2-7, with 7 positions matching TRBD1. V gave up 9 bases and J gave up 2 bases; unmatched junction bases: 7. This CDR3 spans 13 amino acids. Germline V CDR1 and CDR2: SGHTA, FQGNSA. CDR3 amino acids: CASRETGTYEQYF. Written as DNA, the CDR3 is TGTGCCAGTAGAGAGACAGGGACCTACGAGCAGTACTTC.

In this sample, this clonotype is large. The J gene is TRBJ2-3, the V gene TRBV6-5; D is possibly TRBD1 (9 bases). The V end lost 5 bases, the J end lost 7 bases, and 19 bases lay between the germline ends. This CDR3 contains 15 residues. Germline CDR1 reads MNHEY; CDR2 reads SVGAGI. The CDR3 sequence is CASSDGGDRVNTQYF. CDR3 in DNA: TGTGCCAGCAGTGACGGGGGGGACAGGGTGAATACGCAGTATTTT.

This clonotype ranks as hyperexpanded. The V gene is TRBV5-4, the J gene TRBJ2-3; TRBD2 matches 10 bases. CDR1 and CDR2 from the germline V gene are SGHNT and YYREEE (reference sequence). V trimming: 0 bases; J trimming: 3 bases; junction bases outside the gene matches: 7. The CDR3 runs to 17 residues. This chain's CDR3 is CASSLGLAGVLTDTQYF. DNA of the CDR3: TGTGCCAGCAGCTTGGGACTAGCGGGCGTACTAACAGATACGCAGTATTTT. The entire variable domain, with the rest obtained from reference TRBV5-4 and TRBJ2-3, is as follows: ETGVTQSPTHLIKTRGQQVTLRCSSQSGHNTVSWYQQALGQGPQFIFQYYREEENGRGNFPPRFSGLQFPNYSSELNVNALELDDSALYLCASSLGLAGVLTDTQYFGPGTRLTVL.

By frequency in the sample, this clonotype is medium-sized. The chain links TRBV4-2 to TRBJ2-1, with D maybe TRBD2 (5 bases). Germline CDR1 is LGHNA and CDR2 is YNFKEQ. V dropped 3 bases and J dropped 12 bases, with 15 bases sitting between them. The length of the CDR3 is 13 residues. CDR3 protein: CASSHLDLPRQFF. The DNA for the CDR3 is TGTGCCAGCAGCCATTTGGACTTACCCAGGCAGTTCTTC.

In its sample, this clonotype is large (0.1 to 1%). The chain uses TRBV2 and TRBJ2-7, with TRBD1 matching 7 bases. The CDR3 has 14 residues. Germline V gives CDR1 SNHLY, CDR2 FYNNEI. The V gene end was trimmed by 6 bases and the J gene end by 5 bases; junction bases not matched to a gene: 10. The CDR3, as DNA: TGTGCCAGCAGCCTCCCGACAGGGATCCACGAGCAGTACTTC. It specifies CASSLPTGIHEQYF.

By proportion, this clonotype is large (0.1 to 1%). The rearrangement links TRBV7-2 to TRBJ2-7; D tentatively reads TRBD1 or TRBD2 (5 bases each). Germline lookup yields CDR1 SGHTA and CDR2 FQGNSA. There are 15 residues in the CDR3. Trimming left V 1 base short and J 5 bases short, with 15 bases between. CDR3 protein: CASSLGPGTNNEQYF. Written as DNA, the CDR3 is TGTGCCAGCAGCTTAGGGCCCGGGACGAATAACGAGCAGTACTTC.

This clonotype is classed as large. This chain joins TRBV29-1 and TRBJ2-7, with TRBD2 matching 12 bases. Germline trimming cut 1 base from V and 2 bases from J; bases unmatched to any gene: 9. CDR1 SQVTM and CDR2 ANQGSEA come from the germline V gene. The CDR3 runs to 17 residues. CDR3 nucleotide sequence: TGCAGCGTTGAAGGTCGTCTAGCGGGAGGGGAGCCCTACGAGCAGTACTTC. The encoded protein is CSVEGRLAGGEPYEQYF.

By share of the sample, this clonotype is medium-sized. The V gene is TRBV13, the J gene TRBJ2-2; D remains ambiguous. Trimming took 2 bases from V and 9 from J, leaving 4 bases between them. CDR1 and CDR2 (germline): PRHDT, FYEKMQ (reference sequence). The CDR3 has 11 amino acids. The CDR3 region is CASSLQRELFF. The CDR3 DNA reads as TGTGCCAGCAGCTTACAGAGGGAGCTGTTTTTT.

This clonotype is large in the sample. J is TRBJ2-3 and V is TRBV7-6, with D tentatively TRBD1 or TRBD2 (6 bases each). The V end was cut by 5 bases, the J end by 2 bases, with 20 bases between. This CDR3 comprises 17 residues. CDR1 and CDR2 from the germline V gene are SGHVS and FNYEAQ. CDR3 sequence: CASSPFLGGILTDTQYF. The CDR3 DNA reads TGTGCCAGCAGCCCCTTCCTCGGGGGCATACTCACAGATACGCAGTATTTT.

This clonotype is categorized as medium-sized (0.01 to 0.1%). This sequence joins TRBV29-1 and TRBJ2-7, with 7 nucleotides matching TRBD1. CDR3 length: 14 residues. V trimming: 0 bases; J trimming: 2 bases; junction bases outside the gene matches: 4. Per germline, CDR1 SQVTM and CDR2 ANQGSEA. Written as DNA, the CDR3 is TGCAGCGTTGAAGATTGGGACAGACCCTACGAGCAGTACTTC. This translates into CSVEDWDRPYEQYF.

DNA for the CDR3: TGTGCCAGCAGGGGGACAGGGAGCACCGGGGAGCTGTTTTTT. Its protein product is CASRGTGSTGELFF. The chain has TRBV6-1 and TRBJ2-2, with 9 bases lining up with TRBD1. Germline CDR1 is MNHNS and CDR2 is SASEGT. V shed 6 bases and J 4 bases; nucleotides not matched to a gene: 3. The CDR3 contains 14 residues.